These 18 T cell receptor beta chains were sequenced from one sample in a study of cytomegalovirus exposure and HLA in healthy donors. The PCR ran on 60 Vbeta and 13 Jbeta primers. Data came from immunoSEQ multiplex PCR; TCRdb stores just in-frame clones and leaves some out. The sample shows tens of thousands of clones, roughly 63% of them seen only once. Material: PBMCs. The receptors were sampled from a woman aged 25 to 39 in good health and CMV-seronegative.

V and J are TRBV19 and TRBJ1-2; 7 nucleotides match TRBD1. The CDR3 runs 14 residues. V was clipped by 10 bases and J by 4 bases; unmatched bases: 12. The germline V gene has CDR1 LNHDA and CDR2 SQIVND (reference sequence). The CDR3 sequence is CATRSGQRSYGYTF. DNA for the CDR3: TGTGCCACCCGGTCGGGACAGAGATCCTATGGCTACACCTTC.

This clone showed up just a few times. This chain connects TRBV7-9 to TRBJ1-2; no reliable D call. This CDR3 comprises 11 residues. Trimming stripped 5 bases from V and 3 bases from J, with 4 bases between. Per germline, CDR1 SEHNR and CDR2 FQNEAQ (reference sequence). CDR3 in DNA: TGTGCCAGCAGCCGGGACTATGGCTACACCTTC. It translates to CASSRDYGYTF.

The chain recombines TRBV19 with TRBJ1-5, with D possibly matching TRBD1 (6 bases). V shed 5 bases and J shed 11 bases, with 13 bases lying between them. From germline, CDR1 is LNHDA and CDR2 SQIVND (reference sequence). The CDR3 extends over 12 amino acids. The CDR3 spells CASSQQGTAQHF. DNA for the CDR3: TGTGCCAGTAGTCAACAGGGTACGGCCCAGCATTTT.

The chain recombines TRBV10-2 with TRBJ1-1; D perhaps matches TRBD1 (5 bases). Germline V CDR1 and CDR2: WSHSY, SAAADI. Trimming removed 10 bases at V and 0 bases at J, with 18 bases between. This CDR3 region has 15 residues. The CDR3: CATSGAGTMNTEAFF. DNA of the CDR3: TGCGCCACCTCAGGAGCGGGGACCATGAACACTGAAGCTTTCTTT.

This chain uses TRBV6-4 with TRBJ2-5, with TRBD2 matching over 12 bases. The trim removed 3 bases at V and 4 bases at J, leaving 3 bases unmatched. This CDR3 contains 15 residues. CDR1 and CDR2 (germline): MRHNA, SNTAGT. CDR3 region: CASSEASGRGETQYF. In DNA, the CDR3 is TGTGCCAGCAGTGAGGCTAGCGGGAGGGGAGAGACCCAGTACTTC.

The V gene is TRBV30, the J gene TRBJ2-7; D ambiguous. Trimming cost V 0 bases and J 2 bases, with 11 bases left between them. The CDR3 is 14 amino acids. Germline V CDR1 and CDR2: GTSNPN, SVGIG (reference sequence). The CDR3 nucleotides read TGTGCCTGGAGTGTACCCAGGATAGCCTACGAGCAGTACTTC. Protein: CAWSVPRIAYEQYF.

The rearrangement joins TRBV29-1 to TRBJ2-1; 9 bases match TRBD1. This CDR3 is built from 13 residues. Per the germline V gene, CDR1 is SQVTM and CDR2 is ANQGSEA. Trimming removed 6 bases from V and 3 bases from J; junction bases left unmatched: 3. The CDR3 coding sequence is TGCAGCGTCCGGGGACAGGGCTACAATGAGCAGTTCTTC. Translated: CSVRGQGYNEQFF.

This clone turned up a few times. The genes are TRBV7-3 and TRBJ1-2; D unclear. The CDR3 sequence is 13 residues long. The V and J ends lost 3 bases and 5 bases respectively, with 10 bases between them. CDR1 SGHTA and CDR2 FQGTGA come from the germline V gene. CDR3 sequence (DNA): TGTGCCAGCAGCTTGGCCCCGGAGTATGGCTACACCTTC. Protein product: CASSLAPEYGYTF.

This sequence joins TRBV11-2 and TRBJ1-1; possible D gene TRBD1, 6 bases. The CDR3 runs 13 residues. The germline V gene encodes CDR1 SGHAT and CDR2 FQNNGV. The V end lost 6 bases, the J end lost 1 base, and 9 bases lay between the germline ends. CDR3 amino acids: CASSRTENTEAFF. The CDR3 DNA follows: TGTGCCAGCAGTAGGACAGAGAACACTGAAGCTTTCTTT.

This clone is a singleton in its sample. V gene TRBV27 combines with J gene TRBJ2-5; 10 bases line up with TRBD2. The V gene end was trimmed by 5 bases and the J gene end by 2 bases; junction bases not matched to a gene: 20. This CDR3 has 20 amino acids. Looked up from germline, CDR1 is MNHEY and CDR2 is SMNVEV (reference sequence). The CDR3: CASSPQLPLAGGVRQETQYF. The CDR3 bases are TGTGCCAGCAGTCCCCAACTGCCCTTAGCGGGGGGAGTTCGGCAAGAGACCCAGTACTTC.

The V gene is TRBV11-2, the J gene TRBJ1-6, with D unclear. The ends were cut back, 4 bases at V and 10 bases at J, with 8 bases in the middle. Germline V gene lookup returns CDR1 SGHAT and CDR2 FQNNGV. This CDR3 has 12 residues. CDR3 residues: CASSSEVSPLHF. The CDR3 coding sequence is TGTGCCAGCAGCTCCGAGGTCTCACCCCTCCACTTT.

This chain connects TRBV27 to TRBJ2-3, with TRBD2 matching over 10 bases. The CDR3 totals 14 residues. V trimming: 6 bases; J trimming: 6 bases; junction bases outside the gene matches: 6. Germline V lookup: CDR1 MNHEY, CDR2 SMNVEV (reference sequence). CDR3 sequence (DNA): TGTGCCAGCAGCGAGCGGGGGGGCCGTGATACGCAGTATTTT. Translating it yields CASSERGGRDTQYF.

The chain employs TRBV5-4 and TRBJ2-7; a weak D match, TRBD2 (5 bases). The CDR3 is made up of 15 amino acids. V gave up 1 base and J gave up 1 base, with 12 bases separating them. The germline gives CDR1 SGHNT, CDR2 YYREEE (reference sequence). CDR3 DNA: TGTGCCAGCAGCTTGAGTTCTAGCCAATCCTACGAGCAGTACTTC. This encodes CASSLSSSQSYEQYF.

The chain carries TRBV29-1 and TRBJ2-7; 15 bases align to TRBD2. CDR1 SQVTM and CDR2 ANQGSEA come from the germline V gene. V shed 7 bases, J shed 0 bases, and the junction held 7 bases outside the gene matches. The CDR3 loop spans 16 amino acids. CDR3 DNA sequence: TGCAGCGCTGGACTAGCGGGAGGGTTCAGCTCCTACGAGCAGTACTTC. Its translation: CSAGLAGGFSSYEQYF.

This clone was seen only a few times. The rearrangement links TRBV6-5 to TRBJ1-5, with a weak D call TRBD1 (5 bases). The CDR3 consists of 14 residues. Germline loops: CDR1 MNHEY, CDR2 SVGAGI. Trimming left V 2 bases short and J 3 bases short, with 8 bases between. In nucleotides, the CDR3 is TGTGCCAGCAGTTACGCAGGGCTCAATCAGCCCCAGCATTTT. Translated, it gives CASSYAGLNQPQHF.

The J gene is TRBJ2-3, the V gene TRBV28, with D unclear. The CDR3 loop spans 14 amino acids. The germline CDR1 and CDR2 sequences are MDHEN and SYDVKM. V was pared by 4 bases and J by 2 bases, with 10 bases between. CDR3 nucleotides: TGTGCCAGCAGTTCCCCCCTTTTCACAGATACGCAGTATTTT. Its protein product is CASSSPLFTDTQYF.

V usage is TRBV4-3 and J usage is TRBJ2-5; TRBD1 aligns across 9 bases. Trimming removed 3 bases from V and 2 bases from J; junction bases left unmatched: 7. There are 16 residues in the CDR3. The germline V gene has CDR1 LGHNA and CDR2 YSLEER. The DNA of the CDR3 is TGCGCCAGCAGCCAGGAATCGGGACAGGGTCAAGAGACCCAGTACTTC. Encoded protein: CASSQESGQGQETQYF.

This clone has more than one count but fewer than ten. The chain carries TRBV7-9 and TRBJ2-3; 8 bases fit TRBD1. Germline CDR1 and CDR2: SEHNR and FQNEAQ (reference sequence). This CDR3 contains 16 residues. V lost 3 bases, J lost 4 bases, and 9 bases stayed unmatched. The CDR3 DNA reads TGTGCCAGCAGCTTTATCGGACAGGGAAAGTCAGATACGCAGTATTTT. Protein product: CASSFIGQGKSDTQYF. The full variable domain, its missing parts supplied by reference TRBV7-9 and TRBJ2-3, is DTGVSQNPRHKITKRGQNVTFRCDPISEHNRLYWYRQTLGQGPEFLTYFQNEAQLEKSRLLSDRFSAERPKGSFSTLEIQRTEQGDSAMYLCASSFIGQGKSDTQYFGPGTRLTVL.